This T cell receptor beta chain is drawn from a study of blood T cell repertoires in COVID-19. On the study more broadly: The origin of the acute and convalescent COVID-19 samples was the United States, Italy and Spain.

The CDR3 is 16 amino acids. Per the germline V gene, CDR1 is SEHNR and CDR2 is FQNEAQ (reference sequence). J was trimmed by 5 bases and V by 7 bases; bases with no gene match: 16. Clones were read by immunoSEQ multiplex PCR, and TCRdb kept only the in-frame ones, dropping some. The sample lists about 250,000 clones; roughly 90% were seen once. This clonotype originated in a woman aged 45-60 years who had recovered from COVID-19. The chain employs TRBV7-9 and TRBJ1-1, with 7 bases identical to TRBD1. Sequencing input: PBMCs or T cells enriched from blood (not recorded which). DNA for the CDR3: TGTGCCAGCACCCAGGGGGGACGAGGCATGAGGACTGAAGCTTTCTTT. This gives the protein CASTQGGRGMRTEAFF.